This T cell receptor (beta chain) was identified in a study of radiotherapy plus CTLA-4 blockade in lung cancer. This clone was picked up a small number of times. TCRdb keeps only in-frame clones here, not all; method: immunoSEQ multiplex PCR. The table includes roughly 42,000 clones, around 63% detected once. Trimming removed 0 bases at V and 0 bases at J, with 10 bases between. Germline CDR1 reads SGHDT; CDR2 reads YYEEEE. This CDR3 is built from 16 residues. This sample comprised peripheral blood, obtained from a patient treated with radiotherapy plus ipilimumab. The chain combines TRBV5-6 with TRBJ2-1, with D uncertain. This sequence was found in a human donor with non-small cell lung cancer who had a partial response to radiotherapy plus ipilimumab. The CDR3 DNA reads as TGTGCCAGCAGCTTGGAGTTTCTAAGCTCCTACAATGAGCAGTTCTTC. It encodes CASSLEFLSSYNEQFF.